The clone carrying this T cell receptor (beta chain) has just one count. The antigen remains undetermined. Time point meaning: blood 4 weeks post-SBRT, at nephrectomy. Treatment specified: 15 Gy SBRT to primary tumor, nephrectomy 4 weeks later. Nephrectomy followed 15 Gy stereotactic body radiation by 4 weeks. The data were taken from a study of radiation and T cells in renal cell carcinoma. The study, taken as a whole, reports: Top tumor clonotypes rose in blood 2 weeks post-radiation, then contracted. Baseline intratumoral clonotype presence is unknown without pretreatment biopsies.

Method: immunoSEQ multiplex PCR; TCRdb's copy keeps in-frame clones and lacks some. There are tens of thousands of clones in the sample; 70% to 90% occur only once, and around 9.4% lies in the top ten. Sequences were derived from blood, sampled from a patient whose treatment included radiotherapy and nephrectomy. The sequence derives from a man aged 45-65 years with renal cell carcinoma.

The DNA for the CDR3 is TGTGCCAGCACGGAAGGGACACGCACCGGGGAGCTGTTTTTT. As protein: CASTEGTRTGELFF. The J gene is TRBJ2-2, the V gene TRBV28; D is perhaps TRBD1 (6 bases). The V gene lost 7 bases and the J gene lost 4 bases, with 13 bases spanning the gap. Germline values: CDR1 MDHEN, CDR2 SYDVKM. This CDR3 has 14 amino acids.